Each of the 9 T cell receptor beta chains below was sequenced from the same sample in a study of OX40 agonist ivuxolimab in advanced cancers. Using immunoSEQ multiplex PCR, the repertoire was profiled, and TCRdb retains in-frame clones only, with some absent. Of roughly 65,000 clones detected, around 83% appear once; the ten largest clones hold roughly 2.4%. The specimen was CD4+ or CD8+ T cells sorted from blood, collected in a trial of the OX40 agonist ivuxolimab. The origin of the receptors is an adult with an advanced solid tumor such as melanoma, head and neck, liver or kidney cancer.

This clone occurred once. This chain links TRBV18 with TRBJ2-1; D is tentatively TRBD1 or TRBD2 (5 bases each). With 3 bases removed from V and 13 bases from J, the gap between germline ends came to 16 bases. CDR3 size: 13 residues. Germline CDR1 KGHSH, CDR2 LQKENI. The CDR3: CASSPGEGREQFF. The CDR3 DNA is TGTGCCAGCTCACCGGGGGAAGGGCGTGAACAGTTCTTC. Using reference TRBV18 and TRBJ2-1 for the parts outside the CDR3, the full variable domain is NAGVMQNPRHLVRRRGQEARLRCSPMKGHSHVYWYRQLPEEGLKFMVYLQKENIIDESGMPKERFSAEFPKEGPSILRIQQVVRGDSAAYFCASSPGEGREQFFGPGTRLTVL.

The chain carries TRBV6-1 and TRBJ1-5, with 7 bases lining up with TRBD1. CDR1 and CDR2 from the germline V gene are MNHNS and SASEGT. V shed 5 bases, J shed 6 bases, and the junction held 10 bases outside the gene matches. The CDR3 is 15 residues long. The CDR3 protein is CASSPGGQSVQPQHF. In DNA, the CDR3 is TGTGCCAGCAGTCCCGGGGGACAGTCAGTTCAGCCCCAGCATTTT.

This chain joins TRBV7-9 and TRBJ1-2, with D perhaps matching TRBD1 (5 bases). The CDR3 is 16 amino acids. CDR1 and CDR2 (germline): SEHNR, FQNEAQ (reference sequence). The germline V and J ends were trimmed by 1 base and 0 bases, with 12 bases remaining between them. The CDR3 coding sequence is TGTGCCAGCAGCTTAGGGGGCTCCAGTGCTAACTATGGCTACACCTTC. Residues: CASSLGGSSANYGYTF.

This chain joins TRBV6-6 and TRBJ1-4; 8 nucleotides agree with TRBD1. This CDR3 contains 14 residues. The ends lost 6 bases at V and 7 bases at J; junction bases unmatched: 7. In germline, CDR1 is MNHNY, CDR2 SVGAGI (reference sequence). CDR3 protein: CASSSTGGGEKLFF. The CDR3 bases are TGTGCCAGCAGCTCCACAGGGGGTGGTGAAAAACTGTTTTTT.

DNA of the CDR3: TGTGCCAGCAGCTTAGCCGGGGGCAGGCAGACTTGGTCTCTATATGGCTACACCTTC. It codes for CASSLAGGRQTWSLYGYTF. The chain employs TRBV7-9 and TRBJ1-2; D might be TRBD1 (6 bases). The ends were cut back, 0 bases at V and 5 bases at J, with 25 bases in the middle. Per germline, CDR1 SEHNR and CDR2 FQNEAQ (reference sequence). The CDR3 has 19 residues.

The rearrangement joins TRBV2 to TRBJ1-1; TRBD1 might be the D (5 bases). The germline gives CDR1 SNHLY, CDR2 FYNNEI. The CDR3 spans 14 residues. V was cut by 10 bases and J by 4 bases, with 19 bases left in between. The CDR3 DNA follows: TGTGCCACCGCCAGAGGGGCCCTAGGCACTGAAGCTTTCTTT. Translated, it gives CATARGALGTEAFF. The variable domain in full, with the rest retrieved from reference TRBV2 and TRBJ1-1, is EPEVTQTPSHQVTQMGQEVILRCVPISNHLYFYWYRQILGQKVEFLVSFYNNEISEKSEIFDDQFSVERPDGSNFTLKIRSTKLEDSAMYFCATARGALGTEAFFGQGTRLTVV.

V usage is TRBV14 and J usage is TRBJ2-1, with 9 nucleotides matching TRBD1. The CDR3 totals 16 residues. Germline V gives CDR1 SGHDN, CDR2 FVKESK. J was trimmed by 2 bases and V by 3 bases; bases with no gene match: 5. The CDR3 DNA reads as TGTGCCAGCAGCCAGACGGGGGACAGGGCCTACAATGAGCAGTTCTTC. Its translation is CASSQTGDRAYNEQFF. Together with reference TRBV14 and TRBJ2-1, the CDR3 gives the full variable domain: EAGVTQFPSHSVIEKGQTVTLRCDPISGHDNLYWYRRVMGKEIKFLLHFVKESKQDESGMPNNRFLAERTGGTYSTLKVQPAELEDSGVYFCASSQTGDRAYNEQFFGPGTRLTVL.

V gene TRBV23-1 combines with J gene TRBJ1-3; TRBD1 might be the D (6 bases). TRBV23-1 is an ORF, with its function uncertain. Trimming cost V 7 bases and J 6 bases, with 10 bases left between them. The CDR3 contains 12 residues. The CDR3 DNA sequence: TGCGCCAGCACACACAGGGAAAACACCATATATTTT. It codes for CASTHRENTIYF.

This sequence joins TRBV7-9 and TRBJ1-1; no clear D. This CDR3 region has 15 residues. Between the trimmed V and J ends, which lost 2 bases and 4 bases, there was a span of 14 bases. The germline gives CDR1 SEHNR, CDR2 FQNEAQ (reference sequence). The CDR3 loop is CASSLTARRGTEAFF. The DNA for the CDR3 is TGTGCCAGCAGCTTAACAGCCCGGCGAGGCACTGAAGCTTTCTTT.